The 30 T cell receptor beta chains reported below all come from one sample, sequenced in a study of CXCR3-negative and CXCR3-positive naive CD8 T cells. The libraries of TRB cDNA were prepared using 5' RACE with UMI labels. TCRdb reprocessed the 5' RACE reads, with one entry per CDR3 protein and no DNA. The sample's table shows 100,000 to 150,000 distinct CDR3 sequences. Sequenced material: naive CXCR3- CD8+ T cells from blood. Documented subset: CD45RO-CCR7+CD27+CD95- naive CD8+ T cells lacking CXCR3 (TNR3-). These receptors were taken from a human donor in good health. Some clones in this sample may be carry-over from other donors' samples.

This chain joins TRBV4-3 and TRBJ1-1; TCRdb's D gene call, TRBD1, goes unchecked for lack of DNA. The CDR3 length is 13 residues. CDR1 and CDR2 from the germline V gene are LGHNA and YSLEER. CDR3 loop: CASSPDRGTEAFF.

V is TRBV27 and J is TRBJ1-1; the D call of TRBD1 rests on TCRdb alone, since no DNA is present to check it. CDR3 length: 15 amino acids. Germline V gene sequence: CDR1 MNHEY, CDR2 SMNVEV (reference sequence). The CDR3 sequence: CASNWGGAGNTEAFF.

The chain joins TRBV15 to TRBJ2-1; TCRdb's assignment of TRBD1 cannot be checked, as there is no DNA. Germline V lookup: CDR1 LNHNV, CDR2 YYDKDF (reference sequence). The CDR3 runs to 16 residues. The CDR3 loop is CATSRPGTEIYNEQFF.

This chain links TRBV5-1 with TRBJ2-7. Germline V CDR1 and CDR2: SGHRS, YFSETQ. The CDR3 extends over 15 amino acids. CDR3 sequence reads: CASSWTSGDYYEQYF. Complete variable domain (other parts from reference TRBV5-1 and TRBJ2-7): KAGVTQTPRYLIKTRGQQVTLSCSPISGHRSVSWYQQTPGQGLQFLFEYFSETQRNKGNFPGRFSGRQFSNSRSEMNVSTLELGDSALYLCASSWTSGDYYEQYFGPGTRLTVT.

This CDR3 is CASSEQRLGQFF. The J gene is TRBJ2-1, the V gene TRBV2. Germline values: CDR1 SNHLY, CDR2 FYNNEI. The CDR3 covers 12 residues.

The rearrangement links TRBV12-3 or TRBV12-4 to TRBJ1-1; TCRdb's D call, TRBD1, is unchecked because there is no DNA. The CDR3 has 15 amino acids. CDR3 in amino acids: CASSTTMGVGTEAFF.

V usage is TRBV6-5 and J usage is TRBJ2-1; with no DNA, the TCRdb D assignment of TRBD1 cannot be verified. CDR1 MNHEY and CDR2 SVGAGI come from the germline V gene. The CDR3 totals 16 residues. The CDR3 region is CASSYLGVSSYNEQFF.

The gene calls are TRBV29-1 and TRBJ2-5; TCRdb returns TRBD1, unconfirmable since there is no DNA. The CDR3 loop spans 16 amino acids. Germline V gene sequence: CDR1 SQVTM, CDR2 ANQGSEA. CDR3 sequence: CSARDSVSGGHWTQYF.

The genes are TRBV7-6 and TRBJ2-3. CDR3 length: 12 amino acids. Germline lookup yields CDR1 SGHVS and CDR2 FNYEAQ. CDR3 sequence: CASSSSPDTQYF.

V gene TRBV20-1 combines with J gene TRBJ1-5; TCRdb indicates TRBD1, and absent DNA this call remains unverified. The CDR3 extends over 14 amino acids. Germline assignment: CDR1 DFQATT and CDR2 SNEGSKA (reference sequence). The CDR3 loop is CSAQTRGSNQPQHF.

The chain couples TRBV29-1 to TRBJ1-1; TCRdb selects TRBD1, and the lack of DNA leaves this call unchecked. The CDR3 runs 11 residues. CDR1 SQVTM and CDR2 ANQGSEA come from the germline V gene. CDR3 residues: CSATGGTEAFF.

This chain links TRBV20-1 with TRBJ2-7; the TCRdb D gene call, TRBD2, has no DNA to confirm it. The germline gives CDR1 DFQATT, CDR2 SNEGSKA (reference sequence). The length of the CDR3 is 14 residues. The CDR3 spells CSAQSGFHSSEQYF.

The chain combines TRBV19 with TRBJ1-4; checking the TCRdb D call of TRBD1 is not possible without DNA. From germline, CDR1 is LNHDA and CDR2 SQIVND (reference sequence). There are 12 residues in the CDR3. Here the CDR3 reads CASRDPNRELFF.

This rearrangement joins TRBV5-4 to TRBJ2-5; TCRdb lists TRBD2, though no DNA is available to test this call. CDR1 is SGHNT and CDR2 is YYREEE in the germline V gene (reference sequence). The CDR3 is 15 amino acids. CDR3 sequence reads: CASSLGPGPQETQYF.

The V gene is TRBV13, the J gene TRBJ2-3; TCRdb's assignment of TRBD1 cannot be checked, as there is no DNA. Germline V gives CDR1 PRHDT, CDR2 FYEKMQ (reference sequence). The CDR3 consists of 17 residues. This CDR3 is CTSSLGPAGVRTDTQYF.

The chain employs TRBV4-3 and TRBJ1-2; TCRdb's D call of TRBD1 is untestable without DNA. The CDR3 is 16 amino acids. Germline values: CDR1 LGHNA, CDR2 YSLEER. The CDR3 is CASSQARQASNYGYTF.

This sequence joins TRBV5-1 and TRBJ2-1; lacking DNA, the TRBD1 call made by TCRdb goes unchecked. The CDR3 sequence is 15 residues long. CDR1 is SGHRS and CDR2 is YFSETQ in the germline V gene. CDR3 protein: CASSFVTDGYNEQFF.

CDR3 protein: CSARELAQETQYF. The rearrangement links TRBV20-1 to TRBJ2-5. The CDR3 has 13 residues. From germline, CDR1 is DFQATT and CDR2 SNEGSKA (reference sequence).

This sequence joins TRBV7-9 and TRBJ2-1; without DNA, the TCRdb call of TRBD1 cannot be checked. CDR3 length: 15 residues. Germline V gives CDR1 SEHNR, CDR2 FQNEAQ (reference sequence). CDR3 region: CASSQGQGAGNEQFF.

V gene TRBV6-6 combines with J gene TRBJ2-4; without DNA, the TCRdb call of TRBD1 cannot be checked. CDR1 is MNHNY and CDR2 is SVGAGI in the germline V gene (reference sequence). The CDR3 sequence is 16 residues long. This CDR3 is CASSHAPGQGMDIQYF.

The chain employs TRBV7-9 and TRBJ2-1; without DNA, the TCRdb call of TRBD1 cannot be checked. This CDR3 is built from 17 residues. Germline V gene sequence: CDR1 SEHNR, CDR2 FQNEAQ (reference sequence). The CDR3 loop reads CASSLVTGAPGYNEQFF.

The chain recombines TRBV28 with TRBJ2-7; TCRdb gives TRBD1 as the D gene, but with no DNA this cannot be confirmed. This CDR3 spans 16 amino acids. Germline values: CDR1 MDHEN, CDR2 SYDVKM. This chain's CDR3 is CASSLQGPESSYEQYF.

The chain employs TRBV4-1 and TRBJ2-1. The CDR3 spans 12 residues. Germline V gene sequence: CDR1 MGHRA, CDR2 YSYEKL. The CDR3 spells CASSSLLREQFF.

The chain has TRBV13 and TRBJ1-4. The germline V gene encodes CDR1 PRHDT and CDR2 FYEKMQ (reference sequence). CDR3 size: 14 residues. The CDR3 is CASSFRGANEKLFF.

CDR3 residues: CASSPTGGSYNEQFF. The chain uses TRBV5-1 and TRBJ2-1; TCRdb calls TRBD2, which cannot be checked without DNA. This CDR3 region has 15 residues. Germline V lookup: CDR1 SGHRS, CDR2 YFSETQ.

This chain links TRBV20-1 with TRBJ2-1; checking the TCRdb D call of TRBD2 is not possible without DNA. CDR3 length equals 17 residues. The germline CDR1 and CDR2 sequences are DFQATT and SNEGSKA (reference sequence). The CDR3 loop is CSARDHAATPSYNEQFF.

The chain couples TRBV29-1 to TRBJ2-7; TCRdb names TRBD1, which stays unverified in the absence of DNA. CDR3 size: 13 residues. The germline CDR1 and CDR2 sequences are SQVTM and ANQGSEA. CDR3 region: CSVIPGQAYEQYF.

The J gene is TRBJ2-7, the V gene TRBV12-3 or TRBV12-4; TCRdb lists TRBD2, though no DNA is available to test this call. The length of the CDR3 is 14 residues. This CDR3 is CASRLAGGVYEQYF.

The gene calls are TRBV7-9 and TRBJ2-7; TCRdb proposes TRBD1, but this gene call is untestable without DNA. This CDR3 region has 14 residues. Germline-derived CDR1 and CDR2 are SEHNR and FQNEAQ (reference sequence). The CDR3 sequence is CASSPGTDSYEQYF.

The chain couples TRBV28 to TRBJ2-6; TCRdb returns TRBD1, unconfirmable since there is no DNA. Germline lookup yields CDR1 MDHEN and CDR2 SYDVKM. The CDR3 contains 18 residues. CDR3 protein: CASSLVAGQPSGANVLTF.